What follows are 24 T cell receptor beta chains derived from one specimen sequenced in a study of T cells after yellow fever vaccination (dated by TCRdb to the late 2010s). What the treatment or condition label conveys for this sample: live attenuated yellow fever vaccine strain. Library method: 5' RACE. Sequencing took place on an Illumina HiSeq 2500. TCRdb redid the processing of the public reads, applying fastp at Q25 and MiXCR, and retained in-frame beta chains. For every CDR3 protein sequence, its rows merge into one entry that carries the most common genes and DNA. Present in this sample are tens of thousands of distinct CDR3 sequences, approximately 7% of which were seen just once. The ten most abundant clones make up roughly 35% of the sample. Here the sequenced sample was CD8+ T cells sorted from PBMCs, taken about 5 days after the first yellow fever vaccination. All receptors derive from a man aged 18 to 29 who received the YFV17D yellow fever vaccine.

This clonotype was seen a handful of times. The V call is TRBV3-1, the J call TRBJ2-1; D may match TRBD1 or TRBD2 (5 bases each). Per germline, CDR1 LGHDT and CDR2 YNNKEL (reference sequence). This CDR3 comprises 13 residues. Trimming removed 0 bases from V and 10 bases from J, with 10 bases in between. The CDR3 is CASSQELGDEQFF. In nucleotides, the CDR3 is TGTGCCAGCAGCCAAGAGTTGGGGGACGAGCAGTTCTTC.

This clonotype was recorded many times. V and J are TRBV5-1 and TRBJ1-2, with 10 positions matching TRBD1. Germline V CDR1 and CDR2: SGHRS, YFSETQ. The CDR3 has 17 amino acids. V shed 0 bases, J shed 7 bases, and the junction held 12 bases outside the gene matches. CDR3 residues: CASSLGQTGGLDRGYTF. In nucleotides, the CDR3 is TGCGCCAGCAGCTTGGGGCAGACAGGGGGCTTGGATCGTGGCTACACCTTC.

This clonotype was seen only a few times. The chain carries TRBV6-2 or TRBV6-3 and TRBJ2-7; D might be TRBD1 (6 bases). The CDR3 contains 17 residues. From germline, CDR1 is MNHEY and CDR2 SVGEGT. The ends were cut back, 3 bases at V and 5 bases at J, with 23 bases in the middle. Here the CDR3 DNA reads TGTGCCAGCAGTTATCAATCCCCGGCAGGGGCGCTGGACGAGCAGTACTTC. Translated, it gives CASSYQSPAGALDEQYF.

The chain uses TRBV29-1 and TRBJ1-2; D is unclear. The V gene lost 3 bases and the J gene lost 6 bases, with 8 bases spanning the gap. This CDR3 has 11 residues. The germline V gene has CDR1 SQVTM and CDR2 ANQGSEA. The CDR3: CSVEVSDGYTF. CDR3 nucleotides: TGCAGCGTTGAGGTCAGTGATGGCTACACCTTC.

The V call is TRBV6-5, the J call TRBJ2-3; 9 nucleotides line up with TRBD2. V shed 0 bases, J shed 1 base, and the junction held 2 bases outside the gene matches. This CDR3 region has 16 residues. Germline CDR1 reads MNHEY; CDR2 reads SVGAGI. CDR3 sequence: CASSYSPSGGTDTQYF. CDR3 DNA: TGTGCCAGCAGTTACTCACCTAGCGGGGGCACAGATACGCAGTATTTT.

By share of the sample, this clonotype is medium-sized. The chain recombines TRBV28 with TRBJ2-1; 7 nucleotides line up with TRBD1. The CDR3 is made up of 16 amino acids. CDR1 and CDR2 from the germline V gene are MDHEN and SYDVKM. Trimming removed 5 bases from V and 5 bases from J; junction bases left unmatched: 12. The CDR3 DNA sequence: TGTGCCAGCAGTCCGCCTCGGGACAGCCACAACAATGAGCAGTTCTTC. It codes for CASSPPRDSHNNEQFF.

As regards this clonotype: It may be a read error: a sequence one base away is much more abundant. The chain links TRBV4-1 to TRBJ2-7; maybe TRBD2 (5 bases). The CDR3 consists of 15 residues. The V and J ends lost 4 bases and 0 bases respectively, with 13 bases between them. Per the germline V gene, CDR1 is MGHRA and CDR2 is YSYEKL. The CDR3 is CASSLSGWTSYEQYF. The CDR3 DNA reads as TGCGCCAGCAGCCTGAGCGGCTGGACCTCCTACGAGCAGTACTTC.

This clonotype was recorded many times. V is TRBV21-1 and J is TRBJ2-7. TRBV21-1 is deemed a pseudogene. This CDR3 comprises 14 residues. Here the CDR3 reads CASSKDNNSYEQYV. CDR3 nucleotide sequence: TGTGCCAGCAGCAAAGACAACAACTCCTACGAGCAGTACGTC.

The chain links TRBV9 to TRBJ2-2; 8 bases line up with TRBD2. Germline V gives CDR1 SGDLS, CDR2 YYNGEE. The trim removed 4 bases at V and 1 base at J, leaving 12 bases unmatched. This CDR3 has 18 amino acids. CDR3 protein: CASSPSRRAGGNTGELFF. CDR3 in DNA: TGTGCCAGCAGCCCATCTAGAAGGGCGGGGGGGAACACCGGGGAGCTGTTTTTT.

The chain carries TRBV7-9 and TRBJ1-5; D uncertain. Germline V lookup: CDR1 SEHNR, CDR2 FQNEAQ (reference sequence). V was trimmed by 0 bases and J by 3 bases, leaving 9 bases between them. The CDR3 has 15 amino acids. The CDR3 DNA sequence: TGTGCCAGCAGCTTAGCGGATGAGTACAATCAGCCCCAGCATTTT. It yields the protein CASSLADEYNQPQHF. The full variable domain, in which reference TRBV7-9 and TRBJ1-5 provide the parts outside the CDR3, is DTGVSQNPRHKITKRGQNVTFRCDPISEHNRLYWYRQTLGQGPEFLTYFQNEAQLEKSRLLSDRFSAERPKGSFSTLEIQRTEQGDSAMYLCASSLADEYNQPQHFGDGTRLSIL.

This clonotype appeared a few times. J is TRBJ2-1 and V is TRBV25-1; D possibly corresponds to TRBD1 (6 bases). Germline CDR1 reads MGHDK; CDR2 reads SYGVNS. V was shortened by 4 bases and J by 4 bases, with 14 bases between the two germline ends. The CDR3 has 15 amino acids. CDR3 amino acids: CASSGRDTLYNEQFF. The CDR3 nucleotides are TGTGCCAGCAGTGGACGGGACACTTTATACAATGAGCAGTTCTTC.

This clonotype was recorded many times. The CDR3 region has the DNA TGTGCCAGCAGTTACCCGGACAGCTATGGCTACACCTTC. It translates to CASSYPDSYGYTF. V gene TRBV6-5 combines with J gene TRBJ1-2, with D tentatively TRBD1 (6 bases). The germline V and J ends were trimmed by 2 bases and 4 bases, with 8 bases remaining between them. There are 13 residues in the CDR3. Germline-derived CDR1 and CDR2 are MNHEY and SVGAGI.

The chain carries TRBV11-2 and TRBJ1-1; the D gene is possibly TRBD1 (5 bases). Germline loops: CDR1 SGHAT, CDR2 FQNNGV. Between the trimmed V and J ends, which lost 1 base and 10 bases, there was a span of 10 bases. The CDR3 length is 12 residues. CDR3 bases: TGTGCCAGCAGCTTAGTAGGGGATGCAGCTTTCTTT. Amino acid sequence: CASSLVGDAAFF.

This chain links TRBV13 with TRBJ2-3; no clear D gene. Trimming cost V 4 bases and J 2 bases, with 7 bases left between them. CDR3 length: 13 residues. The V gene's germline CDR1 is PRHDT and CDR2 FYEKMQ (reference sequence). The CDR3 spells CASSSPPTDTQYF. In DNA form, the CDR3 reads TGTGCCAGCAGCTCGCCCCCCACAGATACGCAGTATTTT.

This clonotype was detected many times. The chain links TRBV12-3 or TRBV12-4 to TRBJ1-1, with D unclear. The CDR3 spans 13 residues. The V end was cut by 3 bases, the J end by 10 bases, with 15 bases between. The chain's CDR3 is CASSFALQPSAFF. For the CDR3, the DNA is TGTGCCAGCAGTTTTGCTTTGCAGCCTTCAGCTTTCTTT.

This clonotype appeared many times. The chain has TRBV7-9 and TRBJ2-3; D unclear. V dropped 7 bases and J dropped 4 bases, with 12 bases sitting between them. The V gene's germline CDR1 is SEHNR and CDR2 FQNEAQ (reference sequence). This CDR3 spans 13 amino acids. The CDR3 protein is CASNDWVADTQYF. For the CDR3, the DNA is TGTGCCAGCAACGATTGGGTGGCAGATACGCAGTATTTT.

The J gene is TRBJ1-2, the V gene TRBV7-7; D is possibly TRBD1 (6 bases). V was shortened by 1 base and J by 0 bases, with 12 bases between the two germline ends. The CDR3 consists of 16 residues. Germline CDR1 is SSHAT and CDR2 is FNYEAQ (reference sequence). CDR3 nucleotide sequence: TGTGCCAGCAGCTTAGGTGTGGGGGCGGCTAACTATGGCTACACCTTC. Translating gives CASSLGVGAANYGYTF.

The table lists this clonotype with a few counts. The CDR3, as DNA: TGCGCCAGCAGAGTACAGGGGGCGTGGAGAGAAAAACTGTTTTTT. It specifies CASRVQGAWREKLFF. The chain combines TRBV4-1 with TRBJ1-4, with TRBD1 matching over 9 bases. Trimming removed 6 bases from V and 8 bases from J; junction bases left unmatched: 10. The CDR3 is 15 amino acids. Germline assignment: CDR1 MGHRA and CDR2 YSYEKL.

This clonotype was seen at least ten times. The V and J genes are TRBV12-3 or TRBV12-4 and TRBJ2-5; 10 bases are shared with TRBD1. The CDR3 spans 14 residues. J was trimmed by 2 bases and V by 5 bases; bases with no gene match: 2. The CDR3 DNA follows: TGTGCCAGCAGTACGGGACAGGGGCAAGAGACCCAGTACTTC. It codes for CASSTGQGQETQYF.

This clonotype was recorded many times. The gene calls are TRBV12-3 or TRBV12-4 and TRBJ2-6, with D possibly TRBD1 on 6 matching bases. Trimming took 6 bases from V and 4 from J, leaving 16 bases between them. The CDR3 covers 16 residues. CDR3 sequence: CASSPSTGSGANVLTF. The CDR3 DNA sequence: TGTGCCAGCAGCCCCTCCACAGGGTCCGGGGCCAACGTCCTGACTTTC.

Concerning this clonotype: Being one base from a much bigger clone, this may be a read error. The V call is TRBV5-1, the J call TRBJ2-7, with TRBD2 as a possible D gene (5 bases). The CDR3 consists of 10 residues. Looked up from germline, CDR1 is SGHRS and CDR2 is YFSETQ. V was shortened by 8 bases and J by 4 bases, with 7 bases between the two germline ends. The CDR3: CARRTYEQYF. The CDR3 DNA reads TGCGCCAGGAGGACTTACGAGCAGTACTTC.

There are a few counts of this clonotype. The DNA of the CDR3 is TGTGCCAGCAGCTCCAAGGGTTGGGACCAAGAGACCCAGTACTTC. It translates to CASSSKGWDQETQYF. This chain connects TRBV11-2 to TRBJ2-5; D gene unclear. Germline values: CDR1 SGHAT, CDR2 FQNNGV. The CDR3 spans 15 residues. V gave up 4 bases and J gave up 0 bases, with 12 bases separating them.

The sample holds many counts of this clonotype. The chain links TRBV10-2 to TRBJ2-5; D is perhaps TRBD2 (6 bases). There are 11 residues in the CDR3. Germline V gives CDR1 WSHSY, CDR2 SAAADI. The ends were cut back, 5 bases at V and 5 bases at J, with 6 bases in the middle. The CDR3 DNA follows: TGCGCCAGCAGTCGGGGGGAGACCCAGTACTTC. Translation gives CASSRGETQYF.

A few counts support this clonotype. The chain recombines TRBV5-8 with TRBJ2-3, with D perhaps matching TRBD2 (6 bases). This CDR3 contains 14 residues. The germline V gene encodes CDR1 SGHTS and CDR2 YDEGEE. Trimming removed 1 base from V and 3 bases from J, with 9 bases in between. The DNA of the CDR3 is TGTGCCAGCAGCTTGCGGGGAGGAACAGATACGCAGTATTTT. This translates into CASSLRGGTDTQYF.